These 10 T cell receptor beta chains share one sample of origin, sequenced in a study of blood T cell repertoires in COVID-19. Clones were read by immunoSEQ multiplex PCR, and TCRdb kept only the in-frame ones, dropping some. The sample consists of about 59,000 clones, 81% of them appearing once. Sequenced sample: peripheral blood. The receptors were gathered from an elderly woman with active or convalescent COVID-19.

This clone has just a few counts. The rearrangement links TRBV6-5 to TRBJ2-7, with TRBD2 matching 10 bases. CDR1 is MNHEY, CDR2 SVGAGI, per germline. The CDR3 runs to 15 residues. V lost 6 bases and J lost 2; bases outside the gene matches: 7. The CDR3 loop reads CASRPRAGGTYEQYF. DNA for the CDR3: TGTGCCAGCAGGCCCAGAGCGGGGGGGACCTACGAGCAGTACTTC.

The chain couples TRBV7-2 to TRBJ1-1; 10 nucleotides align to TRBD1. The CDR3 totals 14 residues. Unmatched junction bases numbered 5, after V lost 7 bases and J lost 3 bases. Germline CDR1 is SGHTA and CDR2 is FQGNSA. The CDR3 region is CASKGQGIDTEAFF. CDR3 in DNA: TGTGCCAGCAAGGGACAGGGGATCGACACTGAAGCTTTCTTT.

CDR3 protein: CASSLGTSRKEQYF. DNA of the CDR3: TGTGCCAGCAGTCTCGGGACTAGTAGAAAAGAGCAGTACTTC. The V call is TRBV6-5, the J call TRBJ2-7; 8 positions match TRBD2. The CDR3 extends over 14 amino acids. Germline assignment: CDR1 MNHEY and CDR2 SVGAGI. The V segment lost 5 bases and the J segment 7 bases; nucleotides outside the gene matches: 10.

This clone has a single count. J is TRBJ1-1 and V is TRBV19; the D is unclear. The CDR3 extends over 13 amino acids. V was clipped by 5 bases and J by 5 bases, with 12 bases between them. The V gene's germline CDR1 is LNHDA and CDR2 SQIVND (reference sequence). DNA for the CDR3: TGTGCCAGTAGTGAGGGCGGGGTAACTGAAGCTTTCTTT. Its translation is CASSEGGVTEAFF.

This chain joins TRBV5-4 and TRBJ2-5; D gene unclear. The CDR3 contains 14 residues. Germline V CDR1 and CDR2: SGHNT, YYREEE (reference sequence). V shed 0 bases and J shed 5 bases, with 11 bases lying between them. The CDR3 sequence: CASSLVGTGETQYF. CDR3 DNA: TGTGCCAGCAGCTTGGTAGGCACCGGGGAGACCCAGTACTTC.

V usage is TRBV15 and J usage is TRBJ2-5; 10 nucleotides align to TRBD1. This CDR3 comprises 15 residues. Germline V gene sequence: CDR1 LNHNV, CDR2 YYDKDF (reference sequence). The J segment lost 4 bases and the V segment lost 1 base, leaving 3 bases of the junction unmatched. CDR3 in DNA: TGTGCCACCAGCAGAGGACAGGGGGCAGGAGAGACCCAGTACTTC. This translates into CATSRGQGAGETQYF.

V and J are TRBV19 and TRBJ1-5; D is possibly TRBD1 (6 bases). The germline V gene encodes CDR1 LNHDA and CDR2 SQIVND (reference sequence). This CDR3 spans 16 amino acids. Trimming took 3 bases from V and 6 from J, leaving 18 bases between them. CDR3 nucleotides: TGTGCCAGTAGTATGACCTCGGGCAGGGGTAGTCAGCCCCAGCATTTT. It yields the protein CASSMTSGRGSQPQHF. The full variable domain, its missing parts supplied by reference TRBV19 and TRBJ1-5, is DGGITQSPKYLFRKEGQNVTLSCEQNLNHDAMYWYRQDPGQGLRLIYYSQIVNDFQKGDIAEGYSVSREKKESFPLTVTSAQKNPTAFYLCASSMTSGRGSQPQHFGDGTRLSIL.

V gene TRBV9 combines with J gene TRBJ1-2, with D possibly being TRBD1 (5 bases). Per the germline V gene, CDR1 is SGDLS and CDR2 is YYNGEE. V was clipped by 0 bases and J by 10 bases, with 16 bases between them. This CDR3 has 14 amino acids. CDR3 DNA sequence: TGTGCCAGCAGCGTAGAAGTAGGGGTGAGCGACTACACCTTC. It translates to CASSVEVGVSDYTF.

DNA of the CDR3: TGTGCCAGCAGCCTGGGAGGGACACCGGGAAACAATGAGCAGTTCTTC. Translated: CASSLGGTPGNNEQFF. The chain couples TRBV7-2 to TRBJ2-1, with D possibly TRBD2 on 7 matching bases. CDR1 SGHTA and CDR2 FQGNSA come from the germline V gene. V gave up 5 bases and J gave up 5 bases, with 19 bases separating them. The CDR3 loop spans 16 amino acids. The full variable domain, completed using reference TRBV7-2 and TRBJ2-1, is GAGVSQSPSNKVTEKGKDVELRCDPISGHTALYWYRQSLGQGLEFLIYFQGNSAPDKSGLPSDRFSAERTGGSVSTLTIQRTQQEDSAVYLCASSLGGTPGNNEQFFGPGTRLTVL.

This clone was observed a handful of times. This chain uses TRBV14 with TRBJ1-5, with 10 bases matching TRBD1. CDR1 is SGHDN and CDR2 is FVKESK in the germline V gene. The V segment lost 4 bases and the J segment 1 base; nucleotides outside the gene matches: 7. There are 17 residues in the CDR3. This chain's CDR3 is CASSPETGGTSNQPQHF. As DNA, the CDR3 is TGTGCCAGCAGCCCAGAGACAGGGGGCACGAGCAATCAGCCCCAGCATTTT.